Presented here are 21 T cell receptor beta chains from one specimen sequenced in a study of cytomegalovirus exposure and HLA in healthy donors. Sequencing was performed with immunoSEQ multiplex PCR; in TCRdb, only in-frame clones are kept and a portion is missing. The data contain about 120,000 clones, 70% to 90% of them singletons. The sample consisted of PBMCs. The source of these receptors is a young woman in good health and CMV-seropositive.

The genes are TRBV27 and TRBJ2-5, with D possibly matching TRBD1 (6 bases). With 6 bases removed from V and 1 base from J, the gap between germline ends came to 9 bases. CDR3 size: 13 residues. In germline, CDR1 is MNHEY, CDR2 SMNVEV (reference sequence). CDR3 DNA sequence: TGTGCCAGCAGACAGGGCTCCCAAGAGACCCAGTACTTC. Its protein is CASRQGSQETQYF.

CDR3 in amino acids: CASSPSGTSGDTQYF. For the CDR3, the DNA is TGTGCCAGCAGCCCGTCGGGGACTAGCGGAGATACGCAGTATTTT. The chain carries TRBV5-4 and TRBJ2-3; 11 nucleotides align to TRBD2. Germline V CDR1 and CDR2: SGHNT, YYREEE (reference sequence). V shed 4 bases, J shed 5 bases, and the junction held 6 bases outside the gene matches. The CDR3 covers 15 residues.

The DNA for the CDR3 is TGTGCCAGCTCAACAGGGGTTTCTGAAGCTTTCTTT. Its protein is CASSTGVSEAFF. This chain joins TRBV18 and TRBJ1-1; 7 nucleotides line up with TRBD1. CDR3 length equals 12 residues. Looked up from germline, CDR1 is KGHSH and CDR2 is LQKENI. V lost 5 bases, J lost 6 bases, and 3 bases stayed unmatched. Filled out from reference TRBV18 and TRBJ1-1, the complete variable domain reads NAGVMQNPRHLVRRRGQEARLRCSPMKGHSHVYWYRQLPEEGLKFMVYLQKENIIDESGMPKERFSAEFPKEGPSILRIQQVVRGDSAAYFCASSTGVSEAFFGQGTRLTVV.

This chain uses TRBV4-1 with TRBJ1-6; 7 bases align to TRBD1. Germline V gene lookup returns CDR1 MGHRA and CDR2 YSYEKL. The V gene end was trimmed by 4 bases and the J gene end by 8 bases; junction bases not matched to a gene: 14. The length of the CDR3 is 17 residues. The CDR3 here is CASSRRVGGQGDSPLHF. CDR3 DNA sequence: TGCGCCAGCAGCCGCAGGGTTGGAGGCCAGGGGGATTCACCCCTCCACTTT.

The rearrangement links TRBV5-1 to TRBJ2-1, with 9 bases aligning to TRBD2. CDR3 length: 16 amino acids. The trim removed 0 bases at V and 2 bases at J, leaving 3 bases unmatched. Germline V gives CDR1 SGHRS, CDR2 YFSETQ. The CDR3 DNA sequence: TGCGCCAGCAGCTTGGTCGTAGCGGGAGCCTACAATGAGCAGTTCTTC. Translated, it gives CASSLVVAGAYNEQFF.

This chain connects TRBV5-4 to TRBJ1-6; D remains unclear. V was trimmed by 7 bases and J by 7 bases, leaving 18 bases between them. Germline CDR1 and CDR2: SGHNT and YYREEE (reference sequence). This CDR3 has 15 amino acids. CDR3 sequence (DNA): TGTGCCAGCGGGCAAGGAGGGCTGGTGAATTCACCCCTCCACTTT. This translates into CASGQGGLVNSPLHF.

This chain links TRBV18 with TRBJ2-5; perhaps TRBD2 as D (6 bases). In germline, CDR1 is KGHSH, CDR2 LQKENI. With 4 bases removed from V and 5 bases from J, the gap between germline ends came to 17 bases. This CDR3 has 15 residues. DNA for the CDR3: TGTGCCAGCTCACTTGGGGCCGCGGGGCGGGAGACCCAGTACTTC. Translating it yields CASSLGAAGRETQYF.

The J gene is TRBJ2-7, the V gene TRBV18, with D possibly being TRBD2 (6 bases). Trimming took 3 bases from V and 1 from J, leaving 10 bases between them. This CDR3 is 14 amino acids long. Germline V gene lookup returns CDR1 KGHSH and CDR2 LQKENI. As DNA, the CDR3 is TGTGCCAGCTCACCCAATAGCGGATCCTACGAGCAGTACTTC. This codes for CASSPNSGSYEQYF.

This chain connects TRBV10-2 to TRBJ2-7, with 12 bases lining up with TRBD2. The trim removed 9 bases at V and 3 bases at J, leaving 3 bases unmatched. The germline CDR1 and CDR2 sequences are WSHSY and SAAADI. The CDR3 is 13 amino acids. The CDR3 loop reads CASRLAGDYEQYF. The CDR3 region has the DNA TGCGCCAGTCGACTAGCGGGGGACTACGAGCAGTACTTC.

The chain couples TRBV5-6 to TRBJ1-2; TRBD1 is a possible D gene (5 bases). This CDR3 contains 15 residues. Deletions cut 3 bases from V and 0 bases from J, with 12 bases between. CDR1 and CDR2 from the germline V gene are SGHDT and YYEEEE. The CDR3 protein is CASSSWGRANYGYTF. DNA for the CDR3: TGTGCCAGCAGCTCGTGGGGCAGGGCTAACTATGGCTACACCTTC.

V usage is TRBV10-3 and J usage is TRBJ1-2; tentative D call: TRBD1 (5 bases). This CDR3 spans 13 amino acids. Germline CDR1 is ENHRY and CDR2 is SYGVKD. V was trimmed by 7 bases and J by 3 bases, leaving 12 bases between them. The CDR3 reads CAITEGTHYGYTF. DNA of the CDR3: TGTGCCATCACCGAGGGGACTCACTATGGCTACACCTTC.

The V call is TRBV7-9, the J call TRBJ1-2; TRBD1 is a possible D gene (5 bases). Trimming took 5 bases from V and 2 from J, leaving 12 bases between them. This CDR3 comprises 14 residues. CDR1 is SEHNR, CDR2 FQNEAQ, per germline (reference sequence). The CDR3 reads CASSPPGVNYGYTF. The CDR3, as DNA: TGTGCCAGCAGCCCCCCGGGGGTAAACTATGGCTACACCTTC.

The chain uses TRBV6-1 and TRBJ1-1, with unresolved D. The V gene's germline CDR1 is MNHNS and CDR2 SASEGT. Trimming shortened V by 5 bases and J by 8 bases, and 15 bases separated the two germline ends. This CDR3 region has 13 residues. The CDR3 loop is CASSSRSAMEAFF. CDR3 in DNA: TGTGCCAGCAGTTCCAGGTCGGCTATGGAAGCTTTCTTT.

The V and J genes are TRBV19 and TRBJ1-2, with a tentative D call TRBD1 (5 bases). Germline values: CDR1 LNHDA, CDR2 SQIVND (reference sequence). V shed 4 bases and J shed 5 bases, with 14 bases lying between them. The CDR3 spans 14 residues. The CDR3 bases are TGTGCCAGTAGTAAAGAACCGGGGGGTTATGGCTACACCTTC. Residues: CASSKEPGGYGYTF.

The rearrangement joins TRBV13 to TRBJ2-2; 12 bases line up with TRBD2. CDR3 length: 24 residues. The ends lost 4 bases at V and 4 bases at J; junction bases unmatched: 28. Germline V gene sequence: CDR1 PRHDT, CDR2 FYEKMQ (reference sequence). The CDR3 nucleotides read TGTGCCAGCAGCTCCCTTATACCCAGCCCGACTAGCGGGGGACCACTAAAGGGCACCGGGGAGCTGTTTTTT. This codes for CASSSLIPSPTSGGPLKGTGELFF.

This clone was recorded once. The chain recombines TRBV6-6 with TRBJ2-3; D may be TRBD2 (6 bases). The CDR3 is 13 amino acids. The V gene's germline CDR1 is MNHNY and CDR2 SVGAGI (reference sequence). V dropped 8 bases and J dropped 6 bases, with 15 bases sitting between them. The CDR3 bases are TGTGCCAGCGGTCTAGCGTTAACTGATACGCAGTATTTT. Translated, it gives CASGLALTDTQYF.

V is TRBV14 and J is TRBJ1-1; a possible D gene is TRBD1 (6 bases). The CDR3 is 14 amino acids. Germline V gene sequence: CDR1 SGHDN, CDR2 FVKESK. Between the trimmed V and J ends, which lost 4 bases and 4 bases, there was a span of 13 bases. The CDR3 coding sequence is TGTGCCAGCAGCCTCATGAGGGGGACCACTGAAGCTTTCTTT. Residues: CASSLMRGTTEAFF.

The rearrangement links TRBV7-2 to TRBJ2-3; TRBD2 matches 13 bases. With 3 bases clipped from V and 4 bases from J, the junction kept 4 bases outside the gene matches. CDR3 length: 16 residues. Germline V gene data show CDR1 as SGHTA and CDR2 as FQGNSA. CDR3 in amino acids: CASSFPLAGGADTQYF. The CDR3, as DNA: TGTGCCAGCAGCTTCCCACTAGCGGGAGGGGCAGATACGCAGTATTTT. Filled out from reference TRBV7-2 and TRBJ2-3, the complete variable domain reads GAGVSQSPSNKVTEKGKDVELRCDPISGHTALYWYRQSLGQGLEFLIYFQGNSAPDKSGLPSDRFSAERTGGSVSTLTIQRTQQEDSAVYLCASSFPLAGGADTQYFGPGTRLTVL.

Written as DNA, the CDR3 is TGTGCCAGCAGTTTCAGTGATACTAATGAAAAACTGTTTTTT. This codes for CASSFSDTNEKLFF. The chain joins TRBV28 to TRBJ1-4; D gene unclear. The CDR3 runs 14 residues. Trimming took off 3 bases at V and 2 bases at J, with 7 bases between the two ends. Germline CDR1 and CDR2: MDHEN and SYDVKM.

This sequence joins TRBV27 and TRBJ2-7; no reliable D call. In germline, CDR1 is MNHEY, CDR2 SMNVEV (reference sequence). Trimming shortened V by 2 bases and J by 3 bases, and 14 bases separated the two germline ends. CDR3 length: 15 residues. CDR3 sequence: CASSLPSVPLYEQYF. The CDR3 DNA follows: TGTGCCAGCAGTTTACCCAGCGTCCCCCTCTACGAGCAGTACTTC.

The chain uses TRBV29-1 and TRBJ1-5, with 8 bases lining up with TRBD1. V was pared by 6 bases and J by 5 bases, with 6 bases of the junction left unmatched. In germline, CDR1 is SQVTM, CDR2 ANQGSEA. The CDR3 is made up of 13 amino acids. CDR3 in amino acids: CSVGQEGDQPQHF. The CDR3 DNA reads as TGCAGCGTGGGACAGGAGGGGGATCAGCCCCAGCATTTT. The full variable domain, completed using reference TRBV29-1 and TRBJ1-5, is SAVISQKPSRDICQRGTSLTIQCQVDSQVTMMFWYRQQPGQSLTLIATANQGSEATYESGFVIDKFPISRPNLTFSTLTVSNMSPEDSSIYLCSVGQEGDQPQHFGDGTRLSIL.